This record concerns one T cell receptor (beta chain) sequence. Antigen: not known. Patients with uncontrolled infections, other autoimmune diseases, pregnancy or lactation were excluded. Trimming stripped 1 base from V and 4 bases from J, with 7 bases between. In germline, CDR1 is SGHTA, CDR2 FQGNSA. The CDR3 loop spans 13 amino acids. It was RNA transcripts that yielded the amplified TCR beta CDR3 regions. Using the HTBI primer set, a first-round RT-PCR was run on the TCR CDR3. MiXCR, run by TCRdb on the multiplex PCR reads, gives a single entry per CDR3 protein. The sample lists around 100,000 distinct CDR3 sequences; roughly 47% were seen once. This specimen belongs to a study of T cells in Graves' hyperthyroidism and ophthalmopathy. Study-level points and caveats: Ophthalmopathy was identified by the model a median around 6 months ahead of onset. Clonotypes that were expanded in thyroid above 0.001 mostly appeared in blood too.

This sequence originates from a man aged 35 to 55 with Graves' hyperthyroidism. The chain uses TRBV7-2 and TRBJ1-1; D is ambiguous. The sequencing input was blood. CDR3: CASSLGSLTEAFF. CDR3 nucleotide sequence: TGTGCCAGCAGCTTAGGATCTCTCACTGAAGCTTTCTTT.